These 6 T cell receptor beta chains originate from one sample sequenced in a study of shared clonotypes between healthy human individuals. Measured with immunoSEQ multiplex PCR; TCRdb has only the in-frame clones, and not every one. The sample shows some 2,500,000 clones, 85% to 95% of them seen only once. Sequencing used naive CD4+ T cells from PBMCs. Subset given: CD45RA+ positively selected. All receptors come from a young man in good health. Some clones in this sample may be carry-over from other donors' samples.

This CDR3 reads CASSVGVAGAISTDTQYF. The CDR3 DNA reads as TGTGCCAGCAGCGTAGGGGTGGCGGGGGCCATCAGCACAGATACGCAGTATTTT. V and J are TRBV9 and TRBJ2-3; the D gene is possibly TRBD2 (7 bases). The CDR3 totals 18 residues. V was trimmed by 0 bases and J by 0 bases, leaving 17 bases between them. The germline V gene has CDR1 SGDLS and CDR2 YYNGEE.

The chain carries TRBV28 and TRBJ1-3; D is perhaps TRBD1 (5 bases). This CDR3 has 13 amino acids. Germline CDR1 reads MDHEN; CDR2 reads SYDVKM. Deletions cut 10 bases from V and 2 bases from J, with 12 bases between. This CDR3 is CATSSGPGNTIYF. The CDR3 DNA follows: TGTGCCACATCCTCAGGGCCTGGAAACACCATATATTTT.

The chain recombines TRBV4-3 with TRBJ2-4; 10 bases agree with TRBD2. The CDR3 sequence is 19 residues long. The V and J ends lost 0 bases and 2 bases, in that order; junction bases with no gene match: 10. Germline V CDR1 and CDR2: LGHNA, YSLEER. CDR3 nucleotide sequence: TGCGCCAGCAGCCAAGATCCGAAAGCGGGAGGGCCTTCCAAAAACATTCAGTACTTC. Its translation is CASSQDPKAGGPSKNIQYF.

On this clone: Different DNA sequences within this sample yield the same CDR3. This chain joins TRBV10-3 and TRBJ1-1; D possibly corresponds to TRBD1 (6 bases). This CDR3 comprises 14 residues. V was clipped by 4 bases and J by 4 bases, with 13 bases between them. Germline assignment: CDR1 ENHRY and CDR2 SYGVKD. Here the CDR3 DNA reads TGTGCCATCAGTGGACGGGGGCTCGGCACTGAAGCTTTCTTT. It codes for CAISGRGLGTEAFF.

The genes are TRBV11-2 and TRBJ2-7, with D possibly TRBD2 on 6 matching bases. Germline values: CDR1 SGHAT, CDR2 FQNNGV. The CDR3 has 16 residues. Trimming removed 2 bases from V and 4 bases from J, with 18 bases in between. CDR3 loop: CASSLSSLEGTYEQYF. Here the CDR3 DNA reads TGTGCCAGCAGCTTAAGTTCCCTTGAGGGGACTTACGAGCAGTACTTC.

The V and J genes are TRBV6-5 and TRBJ1-1, with D unresolved. This CDR3 is built from 12 residues. Trimming cost V 7 bases and J 5 bases, with 11 bases left between them. Germline V CDR1 and CDR2: MNHEY, SVGAGI. CDR3 DNA: TGTGCCAGCATAATATTGGGAACTGAAGCTTTCTTT. Translated, it gives CASIILGTEAFF.